This TCR beta chain was obtained from a study of CD8+ T cells in alopecia areata. Whole-study findings and limits: Higher clonality and more expanded CD8+ clones appeared in lesional than normal scalp. Sequencing of scalp samples also includes resident alphabeta T cells from normal skin.

Between the trimmed V and J ends, which lost 6 bases and 4 bases, there was a span of 20 bases. This CDR3 is 16 amino acids long. The germline V gene encodes CDR1 PRHDT and CDR2 FYEKMQ (reference sequence). Points on this clone: Antigen: not known.

Those with alopecia areata gave lesional scalp punch biopsies and peripheral blood. After isolation, RNA underwent reverse transcription to generate cDNA as the sequencing template. Sequencing used immunoSEQ multiplex PCR; TCRdb keeps in-frame clones, though not all of them. The sample has 150,000 or so clones, over 70% seen once. The TCR was taken from a human donor with alopecia areata. J is TRBJ2-3 and V is TRBV13; the D gene could be TRBD1 or TRBD2 (5 bases each). The sequencing here drew on CD8+ T cells sorted from blood, taken at week 0. The CDR3: CASSHTSGAAADTQYF. The CDR3 DNA follows: TGTGCCAGCAGTCATACTTCCGGGGCCGCAGCAGATACGCAGTATTTT.